This entry is about one TCR beta chain. No antigen is known for it. Nothing much larger sits one base from this clone, and base qualities are not available. The sample originates from a study of OX40 agonist ivuxolimab in advanced cancers. Background on the whole study: The costimulatory receptor OX40 (CD134) was targeted by ivuxolimab, a fully human IgG2 agonistic monoclonal antibody. Patients were allowed to have had prior anti-PD-1, anti-PD-L1 or anti-CTLA-4 therapy, and roughly 40% of the dose-escalation patients had been treated with checkpoint inhibitors. Intravenous ivuxolimab was administered to patients every 2 weeks at six dose levels: 0.01, 0.1, 0.3, 1.5, 3 and 10 mg/kg. Among the roughly 52 dose-escalation patients, about 19 had hepatocellular carcinoma, 15 or so melanoma, 9 renal cell carcinoma and 9 head and neck cancer. A male proportion of about 79% and a mean age of approximately 61 years, ranging from roughly 23 to 79, were recorded for the dose-escalation cohort. Three dose-escalation patients achieved partial responses, one with hepatocellular carcinoma and two with cutaneous melanoma. The purpose of peripheral TCRbeta sequencing was to test whether ivuxolimab changed TCR sequence diversity and led to clonal T-cell expansion. The paper covers the monotherapy dose-escalation part of the phase I ivuxolimab trial, which included N ≈ 50 patients. Overall study results and their limits: After ivuxolimab, CD8+ T cells had more expanded clones than CD4+ T cells on average. The antigen specificity of the peripheral T cells that underwent clonal expansion was not determined. At doses of 0.1 to 3.0 mg/kg, clonal expansion of both CD4+ and CD8+ T cells in blood was seen between baseline and week 6. Low levels of normalized T-cell clonal expansion were also shown by some nonresponding patients. In the 0.1-3.0 mg/kg groups, partial responders had among the lowest normalized peripheral clonal expansion, particularly in CD8+ T cells.

The trial excluded patients who had a history of autoimmune disease or were on systemic immunosuppression. In every dose cohort, peripheral blood was drawn for TCR sequencing at baseline, cycle 4 day 1, and cycle 7 day 1. Samples came from an open-label, multicenter, first-in-human phase I dose-escalation trial of ivuxolimab. Adults with locally advanced or metastatic melanoma, renal cell, hepatocellular, or head and neck squamous cell carcinoma were enrolled in the trial. Before TCR sequencing, CD4+ T cells and CD8+ T cells from peripheral blood were sorted into separate populations. V is clipped by 0 bases and J by 7 bases, and the sequence between their germline boundaries is 17 bases long. Taken from cysteine to phenylalanine, the CDR3 has 15 residues. Solely the CDR3 DNA is kept, with 45 bases framed from the first base. Looking up the germline V gene yields CDR1 SGHRS and CDR2 YFSETQ. For sequencing of the TCRbeta CDR3 region, genomic DNA was extracted from the sorted cells. TCRbeta CDR3 regions were sequenced using the immunoSEQ Assay. This immuneACCESS table, as held by TCRdb, lists in-frame sequences with V and J called but not all clones. Of the missing ones, under half trace to an unresolved V gene in checked studies; the others have no known cause. Across this sample there are around 79,000 clones, with roughly 88% seen only once. Of the sample, about 4% falls within the top ten clones.

The V gene is TRBV5-1 and the J gene is TRBJ2-7; no D gene call is confident. Sample: CD4+ or CD8+ T cells sorted from blood, taken in a trial of the OX40 agonist ivuxolimab. The receptor was derived from an adult with an advanced solid tumor such as melanoma, head and neck, liver or kidney cancer. The sequenced DNA: TGCGCCAGCAGCTTGGCGGCAGGACCCCTGAGAGAGCAGTACTTC. It encodes CASSLAAGPLREQYF.